This T cell receptor beta chain was found in a study of blood T cell repertoires in COVID-19. Study in general: Samples came from the United States, Italy and Spain, spanning acute and convalescent COVID-19.

In the original workflow: Reference gene primer amplification yielded estimated nucleated cell counts. The repertoire was sequenced with immunoSEQ multiplex PCR; TCRdb's copy has only in-frame clones and lacks some. From that table come the V and J calls and clone size; the DNA was used to work out D and trimming. The sample lists around 75,000 clones, about four fifths occurring once. V was pared by 5 bases and J by 0 bases, with 9 bases of the junction left unmatched. Looked up from germline, CDR1 is LNHDA and CDR2 is SQIVND (reference sequence). The CDR3 covers 18 residues. Enrolment of Seattle patients took place during active infection, and they were followed longitudinally.

V gene TRBV19 combines with J gene TRBJ2-2; 10 positions match TRBD2. The TCR originated in a man in his fifties or sixties with COVID-19, enrolled during active disease. Sequenced: peripheral blood. The CDR3: CASSPRTSGAANTGELFF. The CDR3 DNA reads as TGTGCCAGTAGTCCCCGGACTAGCGGAGCCGCGAACACCGGGGAGCTGTTTTTT.